This T cell receptor (beta chain) was observed in a study of shared clonotypes between healthy human individuals. The method was immunoSEQ multiplex PCR; TCRdb's version includes in-frame clones alone and lacks a portion of them. Of 650,000 to 750,000 clones detected, about two thirds appear once; the ten largest clones hold about 1.7%. The donor population consisted of healthy HIV-negative adults with no recent acute infections or vaccinations. CD4+ cell separation produced CD45RA+ naive and CD45RA-negative memory subsets. Trimming cost V 2 bases and J 2 bases, with 10 bases left between them. CDR1 is SEHNR, CDR2 FQNEAQ, per germline (reference sequence). This CDR3 comprises 14 residues. Study results and caveats: Limited genetic and exposure-history diversity came from having few donors.

This clone appeared a few times. What it recognizes is unknown. The origin of this receptor is a woman aged 25 to 39 in good health. The gene calls are TRBV7-9 and TRBJ2-7, with D hard to call. The sequenced material came from memory CD4+ T cells sorted from blood. Regarding subset: CD45RA-negative fraction. CDR3 nucleotides: TGTGCCAGCAGCTTACTCTCGCATCCCTACGAGCAGTACTTC. This codes for CASSLLSHPYEQYF.